These T cell receptor beta chains were read from a single sample in a study of cytomegalovirus exposure and HLA in healthy donors. Sequencing was performed with immunoSEQ multiplex PCR; in TCRdb, only in-frame clones are kept and a portion is missing. The repertoire holds 150,000 to 200,000 clones, with around 77% as singletons. Sequencing used PBMCs. These receptors originate from a man aged 55 to 70 in good health and CMV-seronegative. CDR3s include the opening cysteine and the closing phenylalanine or tryptophan. Each record gives: clone size, V gene, D gene, J gene, CDR3 DNA, CDR3 protein. D genes are given only for firm matches. Rows may omit the clone size; those that give it use once, few, many or a size class.

NA	TRBV19	TRBD1	TRBJ2-6	TGTGCCAGTAGTATAGCGGGACAGGGAAATATGGGCTCTGGGGCCAACGTCCTGACTTTC	CASSIAGQGNMGSGANVLTF
NA	TRBV15	NA	TRBJ2-3	TGTGCCACCAGCAGAGATACAGGAACTTATAATACGCAGTATTTT	CATSRDTGTYNTQYF
few	TRBV9	NA	TRBJ1-1	TGTGCCAGCAGCGTAGAACAGGTAAACACTGAAGCTTTCTTT	CASSVEQVNTEAFF
once	TRBV5-1	NA	TRBJ1-1	TGCGCCAGCAGCTTGTTGGGGAGGGAGACTGAAGCTTTCTTT	CASSLLGRETEAFF
NA	TRBV5-6	NA	TRBJ2-5	TGTGCCAGCAGGTTCAGACTAGTTAGTCAAGAGACCCAGTACTTC	CASRFRLVSQETQYF
NA	TRBV19	NA	TRBJ2-3	TGTGCCAGTAGTCCCGAGGCGGCGGCGACGCAGTATTTT	CASSPEAAATQYF
NA	TRBV30	NA	TRBJ2-1	TGTGCCTGGTCCGGGTCCCATGAGCAGTTCTTC	CAWSGSHEQFF
NA	TRBV6-5	TRBD1	TRBJ1-5	TGTGCCAGCAGTCCCCAGGGGGTACGTGGTCAGCCCCAGCATTTT	CASSPQGVRGQPQHF
NA	TRBV7-9	TRBD2	TRBJ2-7	TGTTCCAGCAGCTTAATCGGTCGTGCGGGGGGGCGAAACGAGCAGTACTTC	CSSSLIGRAGGRNEQYF
NA	TRBV28	TRBD2	TRBJ2-7	TGTGCCAGCGTGACGGGAGGGCCCTACGAGCAGTACTTC	CASVTGGPYEQYF
NA	TRBV7-2	NA	TRBJ1-3	TGTGCCAGCAGCTTATCAGGGGCCTACGCTGGAAACACCATATATTTT	CASSLSGAYAGNTIYF
NA	TRBV1	NA	TRBJ2-4	TGCACCAGCAGCCCCCAACCCGGACTAGCGAGACTGCCCTTAGCCAAAAACATTCAGTACTTC	CTSSPQPGLARLPLAKNIQYF
NA	TRBV10-2	TRBD1	TRBJ1-1	TGCGCCAGCAGTTACAGGGGAGGAAACACTGAAGCTTTCTTT	CASSYRGGNTEAFF
NA	TRBV5-1	TRBD2	TRBJ2-3	TGCGCCAGCAGCTTGGAAGGGACTAGCGGGAGTTGGACAGATACGCAGTATTTT	CASSLEGTSGSWTDTQYF
NA	TRBV29-1	TRBD1	TRBJ1-1	TGCAGCGCCAGGCAGGGGGGTAACACTGAAGCTTTCTTT	CSARQGGNTEAFF
NA	TRBV7-2	NA	TRBJ2-5	TGTGCCAGCAGCGCGCCTCCCCAGGGGTACCAAGAGACCCAGTACTTC	CASSAPPQGYQETQYF
NA	TRBV6-1	TRBD1	TRBJ2-7	TGTGCCAGCTTCCTGACAGGGGGGAACTACGAGCAGTACTTC	CASFLTGGNYEQYF
NA	TRBV4-3	TRBD1	TRBJ1-2	TGCGCCAGCAGCCAAGAGAGACAGGGAGCGTACTATGGCTACACCTTC	CASSQERQGAYYGYTF
NA	TRBV7-2	NA	TRBJ1-3	TGTGCCAGCAGCTTGGGGGGGAGGAGGCTATACTCTGGAAACACCATATATTTT	CASSLGGRRLYSGNTIYF
NA	TRBV7-9	TRBD2	TRBJ2-7	TGTGCCAGCAGCTCGACCCGGACTAGCGGGAGCATCTACGAGCAGTACTTC	CASSSTRTSGSIYEQYF
NA	TRBV30	NA	TRBJ2-2	TGTGCCTGGAGTCCCCTTGGTCTCGGGACCGGGGAGCTGTTTTTT	CAWSPLGLGTGELFF
NA	TRBV7-2	NA	TRBJ2-7	TGTGCCAGCAGCCCCGGAGGGACAGTTGATTTGAACTACGAGCAGTACTTC	CASSPGGTVDLNYEQYF
NA	TRBV7-9	NA	TRBJ2-1	TGTGCCAGCAGCCTGGCGGGTCTGCAGTTCTTC	CASSLAGLQFF
few	TRBV2	TRBD2	TRBJ2-3	TGTGCCAGCAGTGCCGGGACTAGCCCCTATACGCAGTATTTT	CASSAGTSPYTQYF
NA	TRBV7-3	NA	TRBJ1-2	TGTGCCAGCAGCTTAGTTAATGTACAGGGCAGGGATGGCTACACCTTC	CASSLVNVQGRDGYTF
NA	TRBV7-9	TRBD2	TRBJ2-7	TGTGCCAGCAGCCCTCATACTCCTAGCGGGAGCCACTACGAGCAGTACTTC	CASSPHTPSGSHYEQYF
few	TRBV9	TRBD2	TRBJ2-3	TGTGCCAGCAGCGTAGGGGCTAGCGGGGGCACAGATACGCAGTATTTT	CASSVGASGGTDTQYF
NA	TRBV5-5	TRBD1	TRBJ1-2	TGTGCCAGCAGCTTGAGAGGACAGGCTTATAACTATGGCTACACCTTC	CASSLRGQAYNYGYTF
NA	TRBV29-1	NA	TRBJ2-1	TGCAGCGTCTACTCCATTAACTACAATGAGCAGTTCTTC	CSVYSINYNEQFF
NA	TRBV5-5	TRBD1	TRBJ2-7	TGTGCCAGCAGCTGGGGACAGGCCTACGAGCAGTACTTC	CASSWGQAYEQYF
NA	TRBV4-2	TRBD2	TRBJ2-1	TGTGCCAGCAGCCCGCCAATAGGACTAGCGGGGGACAGAGAGCAGTTCTTC	CASSPPIGLAGDREQFF
NA	TRBV5-6	NA	TRBJ2-7	TGTGCCAGCAGCCTAACTTCCGGGGGGCCCTCCTACGAGCAGTACTTC	CASSLTSGGPSYEQYF
NA	TRBV28	TRBD1	TRBJ2-7	TGTGCCAGCAGTCTAGCTGTGACAGGGAACTACGAGCAGTACTTC	CASSLAVTGNYEQYF
NA	TRBV18	NA	TRBJ2-7	TGTGCCAGCTCATCGGACAGAAACAACGAGCAGTACTTC	CASSSDRNNEQYF
NA	TRBV9	NA	TRBJ2-5	TGTGCCAGCAGCTCACCATCGGGGGACCTACTTCAAGAGACCCAGTACTTC	CASSSPSGDLLQETQYF
NA	TRBV10-1	NA	TRBJ2-1	TGCGCCAGCAGTGAAGGGCAGGGGTACCGTAATGAGCAGTTCTTC	CASSEGQGYRNEQFF
NA	TRBV21-1	NA	TRBJ2-7	TGTGCCAGCAGCAAAGCATGGCGGCCCCCCTCCTACGAGCAGTACTTC	CASSKAWRPPSYEQYF
NA	TRBV7-8	NA	TRBJ1-1	TGTGCCAGCAGCTTAGCCGGGAACATAAACACTGAAGCTTTCTTT	CASSLAGNINTEAFF
NA	TRBV2	TRBD2	TRBJ2-1	TGTGCCAGCAGTGAAGCGCGGGGGGGGGCCCGGGAGCAGTTCTTC	CASSEARGGAREQFF
NA	TRBV7-9	NA	TRBJ2-7	TGTGCCAGCAGCTTAGTTGTGGAGGGCGAGCAGTACTTC	CASSLVVEGEQYF
few	TRBV27	TRBD2	TRBJ2-5	TGTGCCAGCACCCAGCCGGGCGGGAGGGCCCCACCCCTTTGGACCCAGTACTTC	CASTQPGGRAPPLWTQYF
NA	TRBV5-4	TRBD2	TRBJ2-7	TGTGCCAGCAGCTTCTCAGCGGGAGAGGGGTACGAGCAGTACTTC	CASSFSAGEGYEQYF
NA	TRBV4-1	NA	TRBJ2-2	TGCGCCAGCAGCCAGTATTTGACCGGGGAGCTGTTTTTT	CASSQYLTGELFF
NA	TRBV7-2	NA	TRBJ2-3	TGTGCCAGCAGCTTAGAGGCGGGGCTAAGCACAGATACGCAGTATTTT	CASSLEAGLSTDTQYF
NA	TRBV30	TRBD1	TRBJ1-2	TGTGCCCGGAGCCGTGTCAGGGGGCATGACTATGGCTACACCTTC	CARSRVRGHDYGYTF